A single TCR beta chain is shown here with its context. This CDR3 is 15 amino acids long. After removal of 5 bases from V and 10 bases from J, the junction contained 13 bases not matched to a gene. Germline CDR1 is SGHTA and CDR2 is FQGTGA. The authors' processing: From reference gene primer amplification, estimates of nucleated cell counts were derived. Sequenced by immunoSEQ multiplex PCR; TCRdb stores in-frame clones only, minus some. Clonal size and the V and J genes are those of that table, whereas D and trimming came from the DNA. The sample lists around 47,000 clones, roughly 91% occurring once. The record originates from a study of blood T cell repertoires in COVID-19. Whole-study context: Sources were T cells, B-cell-depleted T cells, or PBMCs; the material itself was cDNA or gDNA.

The clonotype comes from a man aged 80 or over with active or convalescent COVID-19. The specimen sequenced was peripheral blood. The rearrangement links TRBV7-3 to TRBJ2-1; 8 bases fit TRBD2. Here the CDR3 DNA reads TGTGCCAGCAGCGTATTAGCGGGGTCACCGGGGGAGCAGTTCTTC. Amino acids: CASSVLAGSPGEQFF.